This T cell receptor (beta chain) was identified in a study of blood T cell repertoires in COVID-19 (TCRdb year 2020). Study-wide context: Collaborator samples came from the United States, Italy and Spain and covered acute and convalescent phases of COVID-19. The material from the prospective study consisted of cDNA or gDNA derived from T cells, B-cell-depleted T cells, or PBMCs. Deeply sampled blood TCRbeta repertoires from subjects exposed to, actively infected with, or recovered from COVID-19 were included in the dataset. The repertoires were released in a freely available public database meant as a resource for research on the immune response to SARS-CoV-2. Samples were obtained from the ongoing ImmuneRACE study (first 160 participants) and from some 1,200 subjects provided by 6 global collaborators. Sample metadata almost always included a de-identified subject ID, COVID-19 status, age in years and sex. Where HLA class I and class II types were available, the types were taken from metadata supplied by the sample provider, not from assay-based typing. Study-level results and caveats: How much clinical and demographic metadata was included differed by source and by participant, and the metadata was provided uncurated.

The CDR3 measures 15 amino acids from cysteine to phenylalanine. CDR3 DNA is the only sequence kept; it has 45 bases, read in frame from the first base. Reading the germline V gene (reference sequence) gives CDR1 LNHDA and CDR2 SQIVND. At the junction V is shortened by 3 bases and J by 3 bases, with 12 bases in between. In the prospective study, participants were about 18 to 90 years old, resided in under 30 geographic areas of the United States, and were enrolled through a virtual design. To assign participants to cohorts, the prospective study relied on clinical history that participants themselves reported in a screening survey and a study questionnaire. Recovered participants in ImmuneRACE Cohort 3 were defined by two consecutive negative NP/OP PCR tests, clearance by a healthcare professional, or resolution of symptoms. In the prospective study, mobile phlebotomists collected whole blood, serum and a nasopharyngeal or oropharyngeal swab from each participant. Participants in the prospective study had the option to provide additional blood draws and questionnaires over an approximately two-month period. Blood samples from the prospective study were shipped frozen or at room temperature prior to DNA extraction.

TCRbeta CDR3 regions were amplified from genomic DNA by means of the immunoSEQ Assay, a bias-controlled multiplex PCR. Processing in the source paper ran as follows. The number of nucleated cells in each sample was estimated from the amplification of reference gene primers within the assay. Sequence reads were collapsed and filtered to measure the absolute abundance of every unique TCRbeta CDR3 rearrangement. Productive Simpson clonality was computed per sample as the square root of Simpson's diversity index over productive rearrangements. What TCRdb holds here is the immuneACCESS table cut down to in-frame rearrangements. Part of the clones is not present; checked against another copy, under half of the missing clones reflect an unresolved V gene, and the others are unexplained. The V and J calls and clone size come from that table; D and trimming were worked out from the DNA. The sample profile shows hundreds of thousands of clones; 88% of them were found once. In total, the top ten clones hold around 3% of the sample.

As concerns this clone: The clone's antigen remains unknown. Per-nucleotide qualities are absent, and no much larger clonotype sits a single base away.

This receptor was obtained from a woman aged 50 to 65 who had recovered from COVID-19. The chain uses TRBV19 and TRBJ2-4; the D gene assignment is ambiguous. Sequencing was carried out using PBMCs or T cells enriched from blood (not recorded which). The CDR3 sequence is CASSMLLLGKNIQYF. The DNA sequence reads TGTGCCAGTAGTATGTTGCTCCTCGGCAAAAACATTCAGTACTTC. Supplemented by the reference TRBV19 and TRBJ2-4 proteins around the CDR3, the complete variable domain is DGGITQSPKYLFRKEGQNVTLSCEQNLNHDAMYWYRQDPGQGLRLIYYSQIVNDFQKGDIAEGYSVSREKKESFPLTVTSAQKNPTAFYLCASSMLLLGKNIQYFGAGTRLSVL.